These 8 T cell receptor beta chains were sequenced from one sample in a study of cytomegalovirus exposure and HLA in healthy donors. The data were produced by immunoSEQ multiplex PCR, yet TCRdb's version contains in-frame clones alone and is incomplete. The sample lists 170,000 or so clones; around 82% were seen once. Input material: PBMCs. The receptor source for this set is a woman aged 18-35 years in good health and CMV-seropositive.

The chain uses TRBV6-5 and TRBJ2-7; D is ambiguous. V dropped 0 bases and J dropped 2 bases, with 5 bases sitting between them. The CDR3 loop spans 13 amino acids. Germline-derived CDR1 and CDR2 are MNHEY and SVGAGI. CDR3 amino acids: CASSYSSPYEQYF. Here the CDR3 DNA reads TGTGCCAGCAGTTACTCGAGCCCCTACGAGCAGTACTTC.

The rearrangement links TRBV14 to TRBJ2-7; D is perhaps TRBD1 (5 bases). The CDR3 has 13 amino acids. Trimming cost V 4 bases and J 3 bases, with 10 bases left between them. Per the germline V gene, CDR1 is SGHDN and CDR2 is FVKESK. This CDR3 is CASSLTDSYEQYF. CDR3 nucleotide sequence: TGTGCCAGCAGCCTGACAGATAGCTACGAGCAGTACTTC.

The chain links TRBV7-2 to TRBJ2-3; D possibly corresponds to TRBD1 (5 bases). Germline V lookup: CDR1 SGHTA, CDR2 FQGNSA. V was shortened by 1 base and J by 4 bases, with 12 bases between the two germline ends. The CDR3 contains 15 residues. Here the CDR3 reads CASSLVGVTADTQYF. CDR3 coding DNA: TGTGCCAGCAGCTTAGTAGGGGTAACGGCAGATACGCAGTATTTT. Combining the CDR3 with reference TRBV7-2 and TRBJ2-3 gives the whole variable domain GAGVSQSPSNKVTEKGKDVELRCDPISGHTALYWYRQSLGQGLEFLIYFQGNSAPDKSGLPSDRFSAERTGGSVSTLTIQRTQQEDSAVYLCASSLVGVTADTQYFGPGTRLTVL.

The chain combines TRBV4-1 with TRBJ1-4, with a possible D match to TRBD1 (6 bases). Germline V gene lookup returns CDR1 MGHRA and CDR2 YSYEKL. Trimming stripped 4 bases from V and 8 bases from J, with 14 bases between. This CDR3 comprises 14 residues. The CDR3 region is CASSPLGHIEKLFF. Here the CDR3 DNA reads TGCGCCAGCAGCCCCTTGGGACACATCGAAAAACTGTTTTTT.

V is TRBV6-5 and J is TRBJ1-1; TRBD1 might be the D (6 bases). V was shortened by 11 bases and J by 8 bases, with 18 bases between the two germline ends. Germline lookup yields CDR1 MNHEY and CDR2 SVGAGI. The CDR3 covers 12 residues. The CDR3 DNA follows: TGTGCCGCCCTAGGGGCCGGGACAGAAGCTTTCTTT. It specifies CAALGAGTEAFF.

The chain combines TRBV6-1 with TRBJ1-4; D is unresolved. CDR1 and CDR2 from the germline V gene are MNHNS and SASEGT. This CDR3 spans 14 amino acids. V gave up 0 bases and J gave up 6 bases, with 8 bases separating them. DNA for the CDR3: TGTGCCAGCAGTGAAGCTAACAAGTATGAAAAACTGTTTTTT. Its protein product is CASSEANKYEKLFF.

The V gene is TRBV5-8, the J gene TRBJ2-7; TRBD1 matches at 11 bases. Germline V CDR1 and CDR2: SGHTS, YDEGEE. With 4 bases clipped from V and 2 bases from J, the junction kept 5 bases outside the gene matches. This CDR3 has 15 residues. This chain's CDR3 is CASSPGQGAPYEQYF. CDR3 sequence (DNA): TGTGCCAGCAGCCCCGGACAGGGGGCCCCCTACGAGCAGTACTTC.

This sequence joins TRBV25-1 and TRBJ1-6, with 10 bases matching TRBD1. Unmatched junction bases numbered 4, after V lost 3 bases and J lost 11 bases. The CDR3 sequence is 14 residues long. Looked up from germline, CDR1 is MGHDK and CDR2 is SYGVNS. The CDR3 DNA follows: TGTGCCAGCAGTGAGACAGGGGGCCAGACACCCCTCCACTTT. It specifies CASSETGGQTPLHF.